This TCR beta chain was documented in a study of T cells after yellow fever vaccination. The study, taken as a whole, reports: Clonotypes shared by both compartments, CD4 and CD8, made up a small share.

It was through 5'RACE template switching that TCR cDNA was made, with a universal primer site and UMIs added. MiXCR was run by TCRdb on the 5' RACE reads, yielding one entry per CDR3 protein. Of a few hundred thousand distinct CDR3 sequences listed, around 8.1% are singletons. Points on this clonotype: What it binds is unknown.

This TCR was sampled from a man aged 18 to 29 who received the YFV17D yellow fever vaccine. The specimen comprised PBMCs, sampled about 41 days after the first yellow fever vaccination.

The DNA of the CDR3 is TGTGCCAGCAGCCCGGAGGCGGGAGAAGCTTTCTTT. Residues: CASSPEAGEAFF. The chain couples TRBV7-2 to TRBJ1-1; no clear D gene. Germline CDR1 is SGHTA and CDR2 is FQGNSA. V lost 5 bases and J lost 8, with 12 bases in between. The CDR3 spans 12 residues.